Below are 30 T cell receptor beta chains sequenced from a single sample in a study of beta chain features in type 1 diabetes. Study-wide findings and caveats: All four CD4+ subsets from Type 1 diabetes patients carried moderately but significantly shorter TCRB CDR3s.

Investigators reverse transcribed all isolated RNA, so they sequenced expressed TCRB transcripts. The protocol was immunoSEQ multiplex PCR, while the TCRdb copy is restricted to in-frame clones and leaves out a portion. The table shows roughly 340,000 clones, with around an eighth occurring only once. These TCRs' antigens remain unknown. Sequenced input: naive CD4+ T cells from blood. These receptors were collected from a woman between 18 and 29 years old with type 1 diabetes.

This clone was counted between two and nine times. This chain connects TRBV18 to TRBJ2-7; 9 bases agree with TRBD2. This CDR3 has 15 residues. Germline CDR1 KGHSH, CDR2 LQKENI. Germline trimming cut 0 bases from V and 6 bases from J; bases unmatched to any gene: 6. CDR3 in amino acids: CASSPPAGGPGEQYF. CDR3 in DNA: TGTGCCAGCTCACCACCGGCGGGAGGGCCCGGCGAGCAGTACTTC.

For the CDR3, the DNA is TGTGCCAGCAGTTTCCGAGGGGGTTTGTCAGGGGCCTACGAGCAGTACTTC. It translates to CASSFRGGLSGAYEQYF. The gene calls are TRBV27 and TRBJ2-7, with D possibly being TRBD1 (6 bases). The germline V and J ends were trimmed by 3 bases and 2 bases, with 20 bases remaining between them. Germline lookup yields CDR1 MNHEY and CDR2 SMNVEV (reference sequence). The CDR3 extends over 17 amino acids.

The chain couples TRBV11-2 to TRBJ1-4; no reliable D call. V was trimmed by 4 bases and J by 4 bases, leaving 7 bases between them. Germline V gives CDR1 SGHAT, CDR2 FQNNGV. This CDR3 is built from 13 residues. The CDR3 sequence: CASSSRSNEKLFF. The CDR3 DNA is TGTGCCAGCAGCTCCCGGAGTAATGAAAAACTGTTTTTT.

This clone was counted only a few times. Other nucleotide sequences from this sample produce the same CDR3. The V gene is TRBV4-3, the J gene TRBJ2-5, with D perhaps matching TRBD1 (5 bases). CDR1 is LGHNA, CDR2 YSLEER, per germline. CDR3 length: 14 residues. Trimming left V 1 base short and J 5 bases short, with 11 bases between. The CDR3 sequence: CASSQGQGWETQYF. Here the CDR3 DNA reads TGCGCCAGCAGCCAAGGGCAGGGATGGGAGACCCAGTACTTC.

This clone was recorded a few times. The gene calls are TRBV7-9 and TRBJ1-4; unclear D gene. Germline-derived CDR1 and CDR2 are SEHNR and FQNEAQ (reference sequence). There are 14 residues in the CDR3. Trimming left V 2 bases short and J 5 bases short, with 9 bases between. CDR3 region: CASSLSAGNEKLFF. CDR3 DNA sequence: TGTGCCAGCAGCTTATCTGCAGGAAATGAAAAACTGTTTTTT.

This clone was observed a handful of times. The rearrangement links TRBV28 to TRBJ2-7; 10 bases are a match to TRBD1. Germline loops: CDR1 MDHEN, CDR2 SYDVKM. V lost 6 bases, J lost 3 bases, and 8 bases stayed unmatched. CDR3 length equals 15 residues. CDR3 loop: CASRTTGQGHYEQYF. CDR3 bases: TGTGCCAGCAGGACTACGGGACAGGGGCACTACGAGCAGTACTTC.

The DNA of the CDR3 is TGTGCCAGCACACCATTCGGAGGGGCCGATACGCAGTATTTT. Its protein is CASTPFGGADTQYF. The chain uses TRBV7-9 and TRBJ2-3, with D tentatively TRBD2 (6 bases). Trimming stripped 7 bases from V and 6 bases from J, with 17 bases between. The CDR3 runs to 14 residues. Looked up from germline, CDR1 is SEHNR and CDR2 is FQNEAQ (reference sequence).

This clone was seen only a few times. This CDR3 is CASSRPGTGELFF. CDR3 nucleotides: TGTGCCAGCAGCCGGCCGGGTACCGGGGAGCTGTTTTTT. The chain joins TRBV7-2 to TRBJ2-2, with D unresolved. The CDR3 consists of 13 residues. The germline gives CDR1 SGHTA, CDR2 FQGNSA. Trimming stripped 5 bases from V and 5 bases from J, with 9 bases between.

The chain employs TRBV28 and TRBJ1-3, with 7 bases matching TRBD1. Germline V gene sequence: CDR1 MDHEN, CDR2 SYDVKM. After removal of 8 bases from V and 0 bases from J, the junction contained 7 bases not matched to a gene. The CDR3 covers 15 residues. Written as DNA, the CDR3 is TGTGCCAGCCTGGGACAGCCGAGCTCTGGAAACACCATATATTTT. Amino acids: CASLGQPSSGNTIYF.

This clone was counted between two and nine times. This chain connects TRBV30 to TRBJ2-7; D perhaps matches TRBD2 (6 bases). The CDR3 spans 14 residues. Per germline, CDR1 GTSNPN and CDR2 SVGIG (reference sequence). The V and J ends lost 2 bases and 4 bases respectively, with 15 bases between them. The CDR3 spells CAWSTGTPVYEQYF. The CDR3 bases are TGTGCCTGGAGTACCGGGACTCCAGTTTACGAGCAGTACTTC. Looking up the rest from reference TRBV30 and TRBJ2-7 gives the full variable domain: SQTIHQWPATLVQPVGSPLSLECTVEGTSNPNLYWYRQAAGRGLQLLFYSVGIGQISSEVPQNLSASRPQDRQFILSSKKLLLSDSGFYLCAWSTGTPVYEQYFGPGTRLTVT.

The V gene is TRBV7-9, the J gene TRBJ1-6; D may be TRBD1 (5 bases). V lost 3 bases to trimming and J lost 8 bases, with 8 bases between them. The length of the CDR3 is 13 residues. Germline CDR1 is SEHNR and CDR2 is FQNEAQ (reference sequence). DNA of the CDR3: TGTGCCAGCAGCTTCGGGACTGATTCACCCCTCCACTTT. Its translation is CASSFGTDSPLHF.

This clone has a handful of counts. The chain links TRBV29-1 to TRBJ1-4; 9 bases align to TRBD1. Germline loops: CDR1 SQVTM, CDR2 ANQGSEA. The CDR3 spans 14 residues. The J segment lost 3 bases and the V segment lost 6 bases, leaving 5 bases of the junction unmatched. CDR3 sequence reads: CSVQGARSNEKLFF. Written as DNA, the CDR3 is TGCAGCGTACAGGGGGCGAGGTCTAATGAAAAACTGTTTTTT.

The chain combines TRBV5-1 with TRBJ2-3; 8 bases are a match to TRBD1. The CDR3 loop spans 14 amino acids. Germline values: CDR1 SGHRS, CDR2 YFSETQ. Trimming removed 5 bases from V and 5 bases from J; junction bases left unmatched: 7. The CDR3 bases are TGCGCCAGCAGGACACAGACAGGGGTAGATACGCAGTATTTT. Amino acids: CASRTQTGVDTQYF.

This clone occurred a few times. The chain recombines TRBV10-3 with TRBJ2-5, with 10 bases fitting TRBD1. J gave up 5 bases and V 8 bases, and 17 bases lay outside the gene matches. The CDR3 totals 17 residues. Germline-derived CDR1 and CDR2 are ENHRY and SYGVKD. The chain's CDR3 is CAISGTGVLGGLETQYF. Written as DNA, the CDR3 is TGTGCCATCTCCGGGACAGGGGTCCTTGGGGGTTTGGAGACCCAGTACTTC.

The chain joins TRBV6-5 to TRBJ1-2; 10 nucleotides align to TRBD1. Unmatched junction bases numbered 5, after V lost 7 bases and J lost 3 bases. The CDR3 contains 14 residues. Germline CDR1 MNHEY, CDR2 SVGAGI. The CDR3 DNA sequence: TGTGCCAGCAAACCAGGGACAGGGGACTATGGCTACACCTTC. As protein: CASKPGTGDYGYTF.

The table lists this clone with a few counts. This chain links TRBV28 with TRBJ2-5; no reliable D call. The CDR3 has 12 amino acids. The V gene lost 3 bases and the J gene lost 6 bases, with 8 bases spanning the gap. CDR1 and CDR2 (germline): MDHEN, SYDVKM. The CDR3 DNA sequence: TGTGCCAGCAGTTTGTTTGCGAAGACCCAGTACTTC. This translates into CASSLFAKTQYF.

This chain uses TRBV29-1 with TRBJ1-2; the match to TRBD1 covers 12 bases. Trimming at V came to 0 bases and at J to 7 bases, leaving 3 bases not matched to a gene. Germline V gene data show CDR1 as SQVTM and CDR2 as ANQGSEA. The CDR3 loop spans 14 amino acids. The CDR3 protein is CSVEEGQGARGYTF. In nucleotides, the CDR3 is TGCAGCGTTGAAGAGGGACAGGGGGCGCGTGGCTACACCTTC.

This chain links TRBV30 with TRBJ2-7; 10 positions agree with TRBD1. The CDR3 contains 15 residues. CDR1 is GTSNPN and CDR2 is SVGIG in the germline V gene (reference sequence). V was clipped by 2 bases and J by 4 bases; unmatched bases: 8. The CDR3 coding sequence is TGTGCCTGGAGTACTTTCCGGACAGGGGGTTACGAGCAGTACTTC. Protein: CAWSTFRTGGYEQYF.

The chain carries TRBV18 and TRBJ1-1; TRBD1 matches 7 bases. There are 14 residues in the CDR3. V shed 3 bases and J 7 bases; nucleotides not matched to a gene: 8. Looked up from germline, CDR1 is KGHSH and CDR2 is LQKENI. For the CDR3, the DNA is TGTGCCAGCTCACCCCTCTCCGGGACAGTTGAAGCTTTCTTT. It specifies CASSPLSGTVEAFF.

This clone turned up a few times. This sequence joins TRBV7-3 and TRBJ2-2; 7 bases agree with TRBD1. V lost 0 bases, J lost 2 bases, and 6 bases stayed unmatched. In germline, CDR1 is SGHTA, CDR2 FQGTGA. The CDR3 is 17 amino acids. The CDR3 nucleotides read TGTGCCAGCAGCTTAACAAGACAGGGCCCAAACACCGGGGAGCTGTTTTTT. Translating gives CASSLTRQGPNTGELFF.

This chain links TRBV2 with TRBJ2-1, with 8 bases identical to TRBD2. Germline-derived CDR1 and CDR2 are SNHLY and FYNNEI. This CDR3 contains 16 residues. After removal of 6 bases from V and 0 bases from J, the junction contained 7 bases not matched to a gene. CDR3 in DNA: TGTGCCAGCAGCATTAGCGGGGCTCGCTCCTACAATGAGCAGTTCTTC. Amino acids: CASSISGARSYNEQFF.

CDR3 bases: TGTGCCAGCAGCTTAGACAGGGTTACCGGGGAGCTGTTTTTT. Its translation: CASSLDRVTGELFF. The chain employs TRBV7-8 and TRBJ2-2, with D perhaps matching TRBD1 (6 bases). V was pared by 1 base and J by 5 bases, with 8 bases between. Germline CDR1 and CDR2: SGHVS and FQNEAQ. The CDR3 length is 14 residues.

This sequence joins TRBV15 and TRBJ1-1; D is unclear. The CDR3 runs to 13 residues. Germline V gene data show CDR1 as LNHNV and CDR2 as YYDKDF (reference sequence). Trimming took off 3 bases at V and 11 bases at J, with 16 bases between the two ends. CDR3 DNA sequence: TGTGCCACCAGCAGGGAGTTACGAAACGAGGCTTTCTTT. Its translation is CATSRELRNEAFF.

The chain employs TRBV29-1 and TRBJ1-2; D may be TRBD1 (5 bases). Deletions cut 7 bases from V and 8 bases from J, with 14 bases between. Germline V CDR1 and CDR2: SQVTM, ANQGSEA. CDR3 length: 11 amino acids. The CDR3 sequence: CSGASGSGYTF. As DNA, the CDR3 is TGCAGCGGAGCGTCAGGGTCGGGCTACACCTTC.

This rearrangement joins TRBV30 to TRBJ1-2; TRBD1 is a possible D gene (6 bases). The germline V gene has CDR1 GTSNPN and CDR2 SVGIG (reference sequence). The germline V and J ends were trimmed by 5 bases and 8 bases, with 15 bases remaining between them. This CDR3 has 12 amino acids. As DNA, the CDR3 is TGTGCCTGGCCCTCCCCCGACAGGGGCTACACCTTC. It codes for CAWPSPDRGYTF.

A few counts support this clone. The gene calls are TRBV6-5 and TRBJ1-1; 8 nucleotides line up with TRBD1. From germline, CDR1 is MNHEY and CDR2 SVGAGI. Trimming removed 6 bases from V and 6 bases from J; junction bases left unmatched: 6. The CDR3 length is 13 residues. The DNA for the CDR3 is TGTGCCAGCAGCCGGGACAGGCCGGCTGAAGCTTTCTTT. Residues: CASSRDRPAEAFF.

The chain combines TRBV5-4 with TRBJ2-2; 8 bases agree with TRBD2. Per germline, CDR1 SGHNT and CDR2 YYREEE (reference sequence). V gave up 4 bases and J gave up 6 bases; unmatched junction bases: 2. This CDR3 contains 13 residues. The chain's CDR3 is CASSGGLAGELFF. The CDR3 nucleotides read TGTGCCAGCAGCGGGGGACTAGCCGGGGAGCTGTTTTTT.

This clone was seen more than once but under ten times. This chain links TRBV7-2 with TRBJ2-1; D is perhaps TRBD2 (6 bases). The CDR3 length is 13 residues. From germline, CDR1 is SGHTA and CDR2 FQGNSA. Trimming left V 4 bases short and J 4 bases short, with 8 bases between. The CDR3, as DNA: TGTGCCAGCAGCTCGGACTATTACAATGAGCAGTTCTTC. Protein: CASSSDYYNEQFF. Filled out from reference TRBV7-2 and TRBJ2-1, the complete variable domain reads GAGVSQSPSNKVTEKGKDVELRCDPISGHTALYWYRQSLGQGLEFLIYFQGNSAPDKSGLPSDRFSAERTGGSVSTLTIQRTQQEDSAVYLCASSSDYYNEQFFGPGTRLTVL.

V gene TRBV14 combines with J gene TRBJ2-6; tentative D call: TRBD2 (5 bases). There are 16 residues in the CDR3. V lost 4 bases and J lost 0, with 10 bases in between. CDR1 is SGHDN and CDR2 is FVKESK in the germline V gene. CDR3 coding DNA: TGTGCCAGCAGCCCCATTCGGGGCTCTGGGGCCAACGTCCTGACTTTC. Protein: CASSPIRGSGANVLTF.

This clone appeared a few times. CDR3 in amino acids: CASSVTGRYGYTF. The CDR3 DNA follows: TGTGCCAGCAGTGTGACAGGGAGATATGGCTACACCTTC. The chain has TRBV6-1 and TRBJ1-2; 7 bases match TRBD1. Germline assignment: CDR1 MNHNS and CDR2 SASEGT. The CDR3 length is 13 residues. V was clipped by 4 bases and J by 5 bases; unmatched bases: 4.